This is a list of T cell receptor beta chains from one sample in a study of pediatric ulcerative colitis. Sequenced by immunoSEQ multiplex PCR; TCRdb stores in-frame clones only, minus some. The table has 55,000 to 80,000 clones, 77% seen once. Specimen: blood. The receptor set was obtained from a boy aged 10-17 years with moderate ulcerative colitis. Each CDR3 is given with its conserved first and last residue. Clone size, where shown, is once, few, many, or a class for clones that have expanded.

- - TRBV6-5 CASSYSGAGSYEQYF
TRBJ2-7 once TRBV6-5 CASSSSGQGYEQYF
TRBJ2-7 - TRBV5-6 CASSFVPTGRSYEQYF
TRBJ2-5 once TRBV30 CAWSWTGQGAQEQYF
TRBJ1-5 - TRBV2 CASSEPGPQPQHF
TRBJ1-1 - TRBV9 CASSVADRSGTEAFF
TRBJ2-1 - TRBV6-6 CASSYNNEQFF
TRBJ1-1 few TRBV29-1 CSVEDLRTANTEAFF
TRBJ1-1 - TRBV10-3 CAISESHSSAGTEAFF
TRBJ1-4 - TRBV30 CAGGQRGTGNEKLFF
TRBJ1-1 - TRBV5-6 CASSLVFAGRRLTEAFF
TRBJ1-1 - TRBV18 CASSQYDRGTEAFF
TRBJ1-5 - TRBV5-6 CASSFGQGHGSPQHF
TRBJ2-1 - TRBV6-6 CASSPGQGRSEQFF
TRBJ2-7 - TRBV6-5 CASSYGGGVDEQYF